This TCR beta chain was sequenced during a study of blood T cell repertoires in COVID-19. CDR3 length: 13 amino acids. The germline V and J ends were trimmed by 5 bases and 5 bases, with 12 bases remaining between them. CDR1 and CDR2 from the germline V gene are SNHLY and FYNNEI. Repertoires were generated with immunoSEQ multiplex PCR, while TCRdb's copy carries only in-frame clones and drops some. This table holds 13,000 or so clones, around 78% found once. Sequences were obtained from peripheral blood. The sequence was obtained from a man in his forties with active or convalescent COVID-19. V and J are TRBV2 and TRBJ2-5, with D unresolved. CDR3 in amino acids: CASSFDQRETQYF. CDR3 in DNA: TGTGCCAGCAGTTTTGACCAGAGGGAGACCCAGTACTTC.